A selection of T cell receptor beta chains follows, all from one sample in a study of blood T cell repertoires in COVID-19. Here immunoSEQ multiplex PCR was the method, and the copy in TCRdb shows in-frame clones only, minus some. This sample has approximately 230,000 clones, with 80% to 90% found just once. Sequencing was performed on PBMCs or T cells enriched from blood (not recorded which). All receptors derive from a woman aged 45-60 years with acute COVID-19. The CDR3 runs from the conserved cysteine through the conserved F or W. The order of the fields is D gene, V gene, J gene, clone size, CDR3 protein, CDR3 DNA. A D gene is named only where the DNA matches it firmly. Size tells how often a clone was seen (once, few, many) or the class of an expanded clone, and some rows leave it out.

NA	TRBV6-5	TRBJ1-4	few	CASSYSGRAYDEKLFF	TGTGCCAGCAGTTACTCTGGGAGGGCCTATGATGAAAAACTGTTTTTT
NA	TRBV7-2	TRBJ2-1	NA	CASRPSSYNEQFF	TGTGCCAGCAGGCCGAGCTCCTACAATGAGCAGTTCTTC
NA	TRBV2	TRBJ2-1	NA	CASSDVAAYNEQFF	TGTGCCAGCAGTGATGTAGCGGCCTACAATGAGCAGTTCTTC
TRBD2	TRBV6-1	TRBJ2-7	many	CASSEVWGGAYEQYF	TGTGCCAGCAGTGAAGTATGGGGGGGAGCTTACGAGCAGTACTTC
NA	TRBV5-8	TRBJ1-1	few	CASGSWTVNTEAFF	TGTGCCAGCGGTTCCTGGACAGTGAACACTGAAGCTTTCTTT
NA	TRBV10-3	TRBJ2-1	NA	CAISETESSYNEQFF	TGTGCCATCAGTGAAACGGAGAGCTCCTACAATGAGCAGTTCTTC
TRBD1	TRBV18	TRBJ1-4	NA	CASSPLTGVTATNEKLFF	TGTGCCAGCTCACCGCTTACAGGGGTTACGGCAACTAATGAAAAACTGTTTTTT
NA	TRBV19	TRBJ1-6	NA	CASSMSANSPLHF	TGTGCCAGTAGTATGAGTGCAAATTCACCCCTCCACTTT
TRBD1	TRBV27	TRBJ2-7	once	CASSLGDRTYEQYF	TGTGCCAGCAGTTTAGGGGACAGAACCTACGAGCAGTACTTC
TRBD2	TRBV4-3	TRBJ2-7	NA	CASSQVGRGNSYEQYF	TGCGCCAGCAGCCAGGTCGGGAGGGGCAACTCCTACGAGCAGTACTTC
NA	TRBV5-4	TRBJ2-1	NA	CASSELGLSSYNEQFF	TGTGCCAGCAGCGAACTCGGGTTAAGCTCCTACAATGAGCAGTTCTTC
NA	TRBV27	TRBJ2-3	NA	CASSLRLVGTQYF	TGTGCCAGCAGTTTAAGACTAGTGGGTACGCAGTATTTT
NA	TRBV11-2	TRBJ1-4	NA	CASSSDRNEKLFF	TGTGCCAGCAGCTCAGACAGAAATGAAAAACTGTTTTTT
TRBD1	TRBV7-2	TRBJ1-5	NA	CASNRQGGTGNQPQHF	TGTGCCAGCAACCGACAGGGTGGTACGGGCAATCAGCCCCAGCATTTT
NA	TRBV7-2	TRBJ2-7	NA	CASSFSNRVHEQYF	TGTGCCAGCAGCTTCTCAAACAGGGTCCACGAGCAGTACTTC
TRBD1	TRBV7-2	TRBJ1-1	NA	CASSLHQGAGTEAFF	TGTGCCAGCAGCCTACATCAGGGGGCGGGCACTGAAGCTTTCTTT
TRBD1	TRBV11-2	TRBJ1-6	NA	CASSSRQGSRSSYNSPLHF	TGTGCCAGCAGCTCCCGACAGGGGTCGAGGAGCTCCTATAATTCACCCCTCCACTTT
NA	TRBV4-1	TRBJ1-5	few	CASSQILTGHQPQHF	TGCGCCAGCAGCCAAATTCTCACAGGGCATCAGCCCCAGCATTTT
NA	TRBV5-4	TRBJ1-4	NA	CASSLGPGWEKLFF	TGTGCCAGCAGCTTGGGTCCAGGGTGGGAAAAACTGTTTTTT
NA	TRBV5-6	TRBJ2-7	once	CASSLARGSPYEQYF	TGTGCCAGCAGCTTGGCCCGGGGTTCCCCCTACGAGCAGTACTTC
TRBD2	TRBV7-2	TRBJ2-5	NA	CASSLTLAGGRETQYF	TGTGCCAGCAGCTTAACTCTAGCGGGAGGCAGGGAGACCCAGTACTTC
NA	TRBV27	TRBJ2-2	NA	CASRLGRGFTGELFF	TGTGCCAGCAGACTCGGTAGGGGATTCACCGGGGAGCTGTTTTTT
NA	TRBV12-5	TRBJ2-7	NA	CASAPAGSYEQYF	TGTGCTAGTGCCCCCGCGGGATCCTACGAGCAGTACTTC
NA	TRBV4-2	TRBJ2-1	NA	CASSPGSREFEQFF	TGTGCCAGCAGCCCAGGTTCGAGAGAGTTCGAGCAGTTCTTC
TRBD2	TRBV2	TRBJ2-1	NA	CASGRAPPDEQFF	TGTGCCAGCGGGAGGGCCCCGCCCGATGAGCAGTTCTTC
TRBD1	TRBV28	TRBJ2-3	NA	CASSSPGQTDTQYF	TGTGCCAGCAGTTCACCGGGACAGACAGATACGCAGTATTTT
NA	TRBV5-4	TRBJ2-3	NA	CASSSAHGARTDTQYF	TGTGCCAGCAGCAGTGCCCATGGGGCTAGGACAGATACGCAGTATTTT
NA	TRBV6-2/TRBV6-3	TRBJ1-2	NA	CASSYSSVQVNYGYTF	TGTGCCAGCAGTTACTCGAGTGTCCAGGTTAACTATGGCTACACCTTC
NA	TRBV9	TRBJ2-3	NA	CASSYHSSTDTQYF	TGTGCCAGCAGCTACCACAGCAGCACAGATACGCAGTATTTT
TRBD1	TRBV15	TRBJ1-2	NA	CATSSEGQGIGNGYTF	TGTGCCACCTCGTCCGAAGGACAGGGCATCGGAAATGGCTACACCTTC
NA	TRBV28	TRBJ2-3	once	CASSSTLDTQYF	TGTGCCAGCAGTTCTACTTTGGATACGCAGTATTTT
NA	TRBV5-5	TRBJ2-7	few	CASSLTAYEQYF	TGTGCCAGCAGCTTGACAGCCTACGAGCAGTACTTC
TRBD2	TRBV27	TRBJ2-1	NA	CASFGLAGNNEQFF	TGTGCCAGCTTCGGACTAGCGGGGAACAATGAGCAGTTCTTC
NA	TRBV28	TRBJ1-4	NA	CASSLFQPRTGEKLFF	TGTGCCAGCAGTTTATTTCAGCCGCGGACTGGTGAAAAACTGTTTTTT
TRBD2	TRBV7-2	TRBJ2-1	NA	CASSLAGGPFNEQFF	TGTGCCAGCAGCTTAGCGGGAGGGCCTTTCAATGAGCAGTTCTTC
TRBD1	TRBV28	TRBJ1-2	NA	CASSLVLGQGNGGYTF	TGTGCCAGCAGTTTGGTCCTGGGACAGGGTAACGGGGGCTACACCTTC
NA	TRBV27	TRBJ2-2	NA	CASRPLASAGGELFF	TGTGCCAGCAGACCTTTGGCTAGTGCTGGCGGGGAGCTGTTTTTT
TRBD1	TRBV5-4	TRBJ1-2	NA	CATRGRFYGYTF	TGTGCCACAAGGGGGCGCTTCTATGGCTACACCTTC
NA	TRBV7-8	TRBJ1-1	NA	CASSLVQGWAEAFF	TGTGCCAGCAGCTTAGTCCAGGGGTGGGCTGAAGCTTTCTTT
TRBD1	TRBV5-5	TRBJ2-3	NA	CASRRTGATSTDTQYF	TGTGCCAGCAGACGGACAGGGGCGACTAGCACAGATACGCAGTATTTT
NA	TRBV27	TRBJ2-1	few	CASSLYNEQFF	TGTGCCAGCAGTCTATACAATGAGCAGTTCTTC
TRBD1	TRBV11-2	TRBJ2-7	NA	CASSLGTGYEQYF	TGTGCCAGCAGCTTGGGGACAGGCTACGAGCAGTACTTC
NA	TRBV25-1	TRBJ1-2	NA	CASSEVDSLSLRGYTF	TGTGCCAGCAGTGAAGTCGACAGCTTGTCTCTTAGGGGCTACACCTTC
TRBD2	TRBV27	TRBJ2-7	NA	CASSLTGRVGTLDEQYF	TGTGCCAGCAGTTTAACGGGGAGGGTAGGAACCCTCGACGAGCAGTACTTC
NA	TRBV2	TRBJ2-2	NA	CASSGDYYTGELFF	TGTGCCAGCAGTGGCGACTACTACACCGGGGAGCTGTTTTTT
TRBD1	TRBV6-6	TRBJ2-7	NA	CASSSDRGLTYEQYF	TGTGCCAGCAGTAGCGACAGGGGGCTAACCTACGAGCAGTACTTC
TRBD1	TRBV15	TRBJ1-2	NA	CATAAGRTGLYGYTF	TGTGCCACCGCAGCAGGTCGGACAGGGCTCTATGGCTACACCTTC
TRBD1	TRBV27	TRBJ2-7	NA	CASSPRQGSRYF	TGTGCCAGCAGTCCCCGACAGGGTAGCAGGTACTTC
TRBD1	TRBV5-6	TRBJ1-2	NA	CASSRTLGTVNYGYTF	TGTGCCAGCAGCCGGACACTCGGGACAGTCAACTATGGCTACACCTTC